This TCR beta chain was documented in a study of shared clonotypes between healthy human individuals. The study's findings and limits: Large depth notwithstanding, sorted-subset sequencing proved incomplete by rarefaction. Naive subsets generally had larger estimated richness than memory subsets.

This was a deep-level run. The table came from immunoSEQ multiplex PCR; TCRdb's copy has only in-frame clones and leaves some out. Of over a million clones listed, roughly 74% are singletons. V was shortened by 8 bases and J by 0 bases, with 15 bases between the two germline ends. The CDR3 is 14 amino acids. Germline assignment: CDR1 GTSNPN and CDR2 SVGIG (reference sequence). For this clone: Its antigen is undetermined.

The receptor comes from a man aged 18 to 30 in good health. Some clones in this sample may be carry-over from other donors' samples. The chain employs TRBV30 and TRBJ2-3; the D is unclear. The sample consisted of memory CD4+ T cells from PBMCs. The sample's subset: CD45RA-negative fraction. Written as DNA, the CDR3 is TGTGCCAGCCTGACCTCAAGAAGCACAGATACGCAGTATTTT. Protein: CASLTSRSTDTQYF. The variable domain in full, completed from reference TRBV30 and TRBJ2-3, reads SQTIHQWPATLVQPVGSPLSLECTVEGTSNPNLYWYRQAAGRGLQLLFYSVGIGQISSEVPQNLSASRPQDRQFILSSKKLLLSDSGFYLCASLTSRSTDTQYFGPGTRLTVL.